The T cell receptor (beta chain) under discussion was sequenced for a study of T cells in Graves' hyperthyroidism and ophthalmopathy. Amplification yielded TCR beta CDR3 regions, with RNA transcripts as the source. Researchers ran a first-round RT-PCR on the TCR CDR3 using the HTBI primer set. TCRdb fed the multiplex PCR reads into MiXCR, producing one record per CDR3 protein. Here the sample spans approximately 690,000 distinct CDR3 sequences, about 14% being singletons. The CDR3 is 14 amino acids. Looked up from germline, CDR1 is MNHEY and CDR2 is SVGEGT. V was trimmed by 5 bases and J by 8 bases, leaving 16 bases between them. This clonotype was seen at least ten times.

Sequenced: blood. This receptor was taken from a woman in her forties or fifties with Graves' ophthalmopathy. V and J are TRBV6-2 or TRBV6-3 and TRBJ2-1, with D unclear. CDR3 sequence: CASSNDRLFYEQFF. The CDR3 DNA sequence: TGTGCCAGCAGTAACGATCGGCTGTTTTATGAGCAGTTCTTC.